These 13 T cell receptor beta chains were all obtained from the same sample, sequenced in a study of blood T cell repertoires in COVID-19. Only in-frame clones appear in the TCRdb table, and some are missing; sequencing was by immunoSEQ multiplex PCR. The sample holds approximately 66,000 clones, over 75% seen once. The sequenced sample was peripheral blood. The receptors originated from a man between 60 and 75 years old with acute or convalescent COVID-19.

This sequence joins TRBV3-1 (or the pseudogene TRBV3-2) and TRBJ1-5, with 8 bases lining up with TRBD1. From germline, CDR1 is LGHDT and CDR2 YNNKEL (reference sequence). The CDR3 sequence is 16 residues long. The V and J ends lost 4 bases and 1 base, in that order; junction bases with no gene match: 6. The chain's CDR3 is CASSPGQVSSNQPQHF. CDR3 DNA: TGTGCCAGCAGCCCGGGACAGGTGTCCAGCAATCAGCCCCAGCATTTT.

This chain connects TRBV7-9 to TRBJ1-1, with D perhaps matching TRBD1 (5 bases). The CDR3 sequence is 16 residues long. The V gene lost 0 bases and the J gene lost 1 base, with 12 bases spanning the gap. Germline CDR1 is SEHNR and CDR2 is FQNEAQ (reference sequence). In DNA form, the CDR3 reads TGTGCCAGCAGCTTAGCGCACGGGGGATCGAACACTGAAGCTTTCTTT. Protein product: CASSLAHGGSNTEAFF.

This clone was detected once. This chain joins TRBV6-2 or TRBV6-3 and TRBJ1-5; D gene uncertain. The V gene's germline CDR1 is MNHEY and CDR2 SVGEGT. The ends were cut back, 5 bases at V and 0 bases at J, with 8 bases in the middle. The CDR3 runs to 14 residues. The CDR3 spells CASSIQVSNQPQHF. The CDR3 bases are TGTGCCAGCAGTATTCAGGTTAGCAATCAGCCCCAGCATTTT.

This clone was seen a single time. The chain recombines TRBV19 with TRBJ1-3; possible D gene TRBD1, 6 bases. The V gene lost 6 bases and the J gene lost 0 bases, with 12 bases spanning the gap. CDR3 size: 15 residues. Germline assignment: CDR1 LNHDA and CDR2 SQIVND (reference sequence). The CDR3 DNA follows: TGTGCCAGTAGGATGACAGGCAGCTCTGGAAACACCATATATTTT. Amino acids: CASRMTGSSGNTIYF.

This clone appeared a single time. The chain combines TRBV7-2 with TRBJ1-1; D ambiguous. This CDR3 is 12 amino acids long. Germline loops: CDR1 SGHTA, CDR2 FQGNSA. Trimming left V 1 base short and J 11 bases short, with 11 bases between. Here the CDR3 DNA reads TGTGCCAGCAGCTTAGAAACCGGGAGGGCTTTCTTT. This codes for CASSLETGRAFF.

J is TRBJ1-2 and V is TRBV7-6, with 11 nucleotides matching TRBD1. J was trimmed by 4 bases and V by 5 bases; bases with no gene match: 6. Germline CDR1 reads SGHVS; CDR2 reads FNYEAQ. There are 15 residues in the CDR3. The CDR3 DNA is TGTGCCAGCAGCCTAGGGACAGGGGGGGCCTATGGCTACACCTTC. Translating it yields CASSLGTGGAYGYTF. Full variable domain (missing parts from reference TRBV7-6 and TRBJ1-2): GAGVSQSPRYKVTKRGQDVALRCDPISGHVSLYWYRQALGQGPEFLTYFNYEAQQDKSGLPNDRFSAERPEGSISTLTIQRTEQRDSAMYRCASSLGTGGAYGYTFGSGTRLTVV.

The CDR3 is CASSGDTNYGYTF. The CDR3 DNA sequence: TGTGCCAGCAGCGGTGACACGAACTATGGCTACACCTTC. V and J are TRBV3-1 (or the pseudogene TRBV3-2) and TRBJ1-2; no clear D gene. Germline CDR1 and CDR2: LGHDT and YNNKEL (reference sequence). This CDR3 is built from 13 residues. V was clipped by 5 bases and J by 2 bases, with 9 bases between them.

CDR3 in amino acids: CASSGGLAGGPYQETQYF. The CDR3 DNA reads as TGCGCCAGCAGCGGGGGACTAGCGGGGGGTCCGTACCAAGAGACCCAGTACTTC. The chain combines TRBV5-1 with TRBJ2-5; the match to TRBD2 covers 15 bases. V lost 4 bases, J lost 0 bases, and 7 bases stayed unmatched. Germline CDR1 is SGHRS and CDR2 is YFSETQ. There are 18 residues in the CDR3.

The CDR3 sequence is CASSGTGRRETQYF. The CDR3 nucleotides read TGTGCCAGCAGTGGGACAGGGCGGCGGGAGACCCAGTACTTC. The J gene is TRBJ2-5, the V gene TRBV6-2 or TRBV6-3; TRBD1 matches 9 bases. Germline loops: CDR1 MNHEY, CDR2 SVGEGT. This CDR3 is 14 amino acids long. J was trimmed by 5 bases and V by 5 bases; bases with no gene match: 6.

The rearrangement links TRBV21-1 to TRBJ2-5; the tabulated D call, TRBD1, remains unverified against the DNA. TRBV21-1 is a pseudogene locus. CDR3 length equals 17 residues. CDR3 DNA: TGTGCCAGCAGCAAAAGGTACCGGGACAGGGTTCAAGAGACCCAGTACTTC. This translates into CASSKRYRDRVQETQYF.

The chain recombines TRBV6-1 with TRBJ1-6, with D possibly being TRBD1 (6 bases). Germline-derived CDR1 and CDR2 are MNHNS and SASEGT. The CDR3 is 16 residues long. Trimming removed 1 base from V and 5 bases from J, with 12 bases in between. DNA of the CDR3: TGTGCCAGCAGTGAAGATACAGGGCCCAATAATTCACCCCTCCACTTT. Protein product: CASSEDTGPNNSPLHF.

This clone was recorded many times. The same CDR3 can be traced to other DNA sequences in this sample. The gene calls are TRBV7-9 and TRBJ2-2; D is unclear. The germline gives CDR1 SEHNR, CDR2 FQNEAQ (reference sequence). V dropped 2 bases and J dropped 3 bases, with 16 bases sitting between them. The CDR3 runs 17 residues. The CDR3 reads CASSLSYSPDYTGELFF. The CDR3 nucleotides read TGTGCCAGCAGCTTAAGTTATAGCCCCGACTACACCGGGGAGCTGTTTTTT.

CDR3 DNA sequence: TGTGCCAGCAGCCAAGATTCACAGGGACATGGCTACACCTTC. Amino acids: CASSQDSQGHGYTF. The V call is TRBV3-1 (or the pseudogene TRBV3-2), the J call TRBJ1-2; D might be TRBD1 (6 bases). Between the trimmed V and J ends, which lost 0 bases and 6 bases, there was a span of 11 bases. CDR1 is LGHDT and CDR2 is YNNKEL in the germline V gene (reference sequence). The length of the CDR3 is 14 residues.